These 22 T cell receptor beta chains share one sample of origin, sequenced in a study of T cell responses to AZD1222 COVID-19 vaccine. Repertoires were generated with immunoSEQ multiplex PCR, while TCRdb's copy carries only in-frame clones and drops some. Counted here are some 86,000 clones, about 92% occurring once; the ten biggest clones make up approximately 5.2%. Sample: peripheral blood, taken on day 0 of AZD1222 vaccination. The receptor set was obtained from an adult in good health.

The chain is built from TRBV2 and TRBJ2-3; D not resolved. This CDR3 is built from 16 residues. The ends were cut back, 3 bases at V and 2 bases at J, with 15 bases in the middle. Germline CDR1 and CDR2: SNHLY and FYNNEI. The CDR3 sequence: CASSDPVVGYTDTQYF. As DNA, the CDR3 is TGTGCCAGCAGTGACCCCGTCGTGGGATACACAGATACGCAGTATTTT.

The chain has TRBV19 and TRBJ1-5, with 7 bases matching TRBD1. The germline gives CDR1 LNHDA, CDR2 SQIVND (reference sequence). The CDR3 contains 17 residues. The J segment lost 4 bases and the V segment lost 1 base, leaving 10 bases of the junction unmatched. The CDR3 loop reads CASSIAQNRGRNQPQHF. DNA of the CDR3: TGTGCCAGTAGTATAGCCCAAAACAGGGGAAGGAATCAGCCCCAGCATTTT.

The chain couples TRBV30 to TRBJ2-1, with a possible D match to TRBD2 (5 bases). CDR1 GTSNPN and CDR2 SVGIG come from the germline V gene (reference sequence). V lost 0 bases to trimming and J lost 12 bases, with 15 bases between them. The CDR3 extends over 13 amino acids. The DNA for the CDR3 is TGTGCCTGGAGTGTCGGGAATGCGGCCCCGCAGTTCTTC. Translating gives CAWSVGNAAPQFF.

The chain joins TRBV6-5 to TRBJ2-7, with 9 nucleotides matching TRBD2. The CDR3 length is 15 residues. The germline CDR1 and CDR2 sequences are MNHEY and SVGAGI. V shed 6 bases and J 0 bases; nucleotides not matched to a gene: 6. CDR3 DNA: TGTGCCAGCAGCCGACTAGCGGTCGACTCCTACGAGCAGTACTTC. Its translation: CASSRLAVDSYEQYF.

The J gene is TRBJ2-4, the V gene TRBV5-8; D tentatively fits TRBD1 or TRBD2 (6 bases each). Deletions cut 9 bases from V and 1 base from J, with 11 bases between. The CDR3 loop spans 13 amino acids. Germline-derived CDR1 and CDR2 are SGHTS and YDEGEE. The DNA for the CDR3 is TGTGCCACCAAAGGGGGGGCCAAAAACATTCAGTACTTC. It encodes CATKGGAKNIQYF.

The V and J genes are TRBV5-4 and TRBJ2-1; D ambiguous. The CDR3 loop spans 13 amino acids. V was clipped by 4 bases and J by 5 bases, with 10 bases between them. CDR1 and CDR2 from the germline V gene are SGHNT and YYREEE (reference sequence). CDR3 bases: TGTGCCAGCAGCCCGACTTCGAACAATGAGCAGTTCTTC. Translation gives CASSPTSNNEQFF.

The chain combines TRBV24-1 with TRBJ1-4; tentative D call: TRBD1 (5 bases). This CDR3 is 13 amino acids long. The V gene's germline CDR1 is KGHDR and CDR2 SFDVKD. V lost 10 bases, J lost 5 bases, and 13 bases lay in between. The DNA of the CDR3 is TGTGCCACGCAGGGAGGAGACAATGAAAAACTGTTTTTT. Amino acids: CATQGGDNEKLFF.

The rearrangement joins TRBV10-3 to TRBJ2-3; 10 bases agree with TRBD2. Per the germline V gene, CDR1 is ENHRY and CDR2 is SYGVKD. The J segment lost 6 bases and the V segment lost 4 bases, leaving 10 bases of the junction unmatched. This CDR3 comprises 16 residues. DNA for the CDR3: TGTGCCATCAGTGGATCTAGCGGGAGTAGATCGGATACGCAGTATTTT. Amino acid sequence: CAISGSSGSRSDTQYF.

In this sample, this clone turned up once. The genes are TRBV28 and TRBJ2-5; D possibly matches TRBD1 or TRBD2 (6 bases each). V gave up 2 bases and J gave up 5 bases, with 18 bases separating them. CDR3 length equals 16 residues. Germline-derived CDR1 and CDR2 are MDHEN and SYDVKM. CDR3 residues: CASSLTAGHPGETQYF. CDR3 in DNA: TGTGCCAGCAGTTTAACCGCGGGACACCCAGGGGAGACCCAGTACTTC.

This chain links TRBV4-1 with TRBJ2-7; 9 nucleotides line up with TRBD2. Per germline, CDR1 MGHRA and CDR2 YSYEKL. This CDR3 has 15 amino acids. Unmatched junction bases numbered 6, after V lost 0 bases and J lost 6 bases. CDR3 region: CASSQDLAGQGEQYF. The CDR3 nucleotides are TGCGCCAGCAGCCAAGACCTAGCGGGACAAGGCGAGCAGTACTTC.

This sequence joins TRBV9 and TRBJ2-1; 9 bases are a match to TRBD2. Germline V gene data show CDR1 as SGDLS and CDR2 as YYNGEE. V trimming: 0 bases; J trimming: 4 bases; junction bases outside the gene matches: 5. The CDR3 contains 16 residues. CDR3 bases: TGTGCCAGCAGCGTAGAAGAGACTAGCGGATACAATGAGCAGTTCTTC. Translating it yields CASSVEETSGYNEQFF.

The J gene is TRBJ2-7, the V gene TRBV28; 9 bases agree with TRBD1. Trimming cost V 6 bases and J 4 bases; bases outside gene matches: 10. The CDR3 totals 15 residues. Germline-derived CDR1 and CDR2 are MDHEN and SYDVKM. DNA of the CDR3: TGTGCCAGCAGAACACAGGGGGCGGACGCGTACGAGCAGTACTTC. It translates to CASRTQGADAYEQYF.

This clone was counted a single time. V and J are TRBV5-1 and TRBJ2-2; no firm D call. The CDR3 is 12 amino acids. CDR1 SGHRS and CDR2 YFSETQ come from the germline V gene. V was trimmed by 0 bases and J by 7 bases, leaving 4 bases between them. The CDR3 DNA is TGCGCCAGCAGCTTGGATCGCGGGGAGCTGTTTTTT. Residues: CASSLDRGELFF.

The chain uses TRBV21-1 and TRBJ1-5; the table's D call of TRBD1 was not tested on the DNA. TRBV21-1 is a pseudogene locus. The CDR3 is made up of 16 amino acids. The CDR3 region is CASSRLPWARKGPQHF. CDR3 DNA: TGTGCCAGCAGCAGGCTCCCTTGGGCCCGAAAAGGTCCCCAGCATTTT.

The V gene is TRBV18, the J gene TRBJ1-3; 7 bases agree with TRBD1. V dropped 6 bases and J dropped 0; count of bases not matched to a gene: 5. The CDR3 runs to 15 residues. Germline values: CDR1 KGHSH, CDR2 LQKENI. Here the CDR3 reads CASSQQGHSGNTIYF. The CDR3 DNA is TGTGCCAGCTCTCAACAGGGGCACTCTGGAAACACCATATATTTT. The full variable domain, its missing parts supplied by reference TRBV18 and TRBJ1-3, is NAGVMQNPRHLVRRRGQEARLRCSPMKGHSHVYWYRQLPEEGLKFMVYLQKENIIDESGMPKERFSAEFPKEGPSILRIQQVVRGDSAAYFCASSQQGHSGNTIYFGEGSWLTVV.

The J gene is TRBJ1-4, the V gene TRBV10-3; TRBD1 might be the D (5 bases). This CDR3 contains 15 residues. Germline CDR1 ENHRY, CDR2 SYGVKD. Trimming took 4 bases from V and 7 from J, leaving 16 bases between them. CDR3 residues: CAISGGHETGEKLFF. The CDR3 nucleotides read TGTGCCATCAGTGGGGGCCACGAAACGGGTGAAAAACTGTTTTTT.

This chain joins TRBV2 and TRBJ2-7; a weak D match, TRBD1 (6 bases). The V gene lost 7 bases and the J gene lost 3 bases, with 10 bases spanning the gap. Germline assignment: CDR1 SNHLY and CDR2 FYNNEI. This CDR3 is built from 12 residues. CDR3 sequence: CASTQGNYEQYF. In nucleotides, the CDR3 is TGTGCCAGCACTCAGGGGAACTACGAGCAGTACTTC.

The sample holds one count of this clone. The V call is TRBV28, the J call TRBJ2-7; D might be TRBD2 (5 bases). This CDR3 spans 12 amino acids. Trimming removed 3 bases at V and 5 bases at J, with 8 bases between. Germline CDR1 is MDHEN and CDR2 is SYDVKM. CDR3 residues: CASSLRVDEQYF. CDR3 DNA: TGTGCCAGCAGTTTGAGGGTGGACGAGCAGTACTTC.

This chain links TRBV5-6 with TRBJ1-2; D unresolved. The V gene lost 0 bases and the J gene lost 4 bases, with 10 bases spanning the gap. From germline, CDR1 is SGHDT and CDR2 YYEEEE. This CDR3 has 14 amino acids. The CDR3 DNA follows: TGTGCCAGCAGCTTGGGTCAGCTTTCCTATGGCTACACCTTC. Its translation: CASSLGQLSYGYTF. Full variable domain (rest looked up from reference TRBV5-6 and TRBJ1-2): DAGVTQSPTHLIKTRGQQVTLRCSPKSGHDTVSWYQQALGQGPQFIFQYYEEEERQRGNFPDRFSGHQFPNYSSELNVNALLLGDSALYLCASSLGQLSYGYTFGSGTRLTVV.

The chain is built from TRBV3-1 (or the pseudogene TRBV3-2) and TRBJ1-6; the D gene is possibly TRBD1 (5 bases). This CDR3 is built from 13 residues. Germline V gene sequence: CDR1 LGHDT, CDR2 YNNKEL (reference sequence). With 4 bases removed from V and 9 bases from J, the gap between germline ends came to 10 bases. The CDR3, as DNA: TGTGCCAGCAGCCCTACAGGTTTTTCACCCCTCCACTTT. Its protein product is CASSPTGFSPLHF.

The chain combines TRBV24-1 with TRBJ2-1, with a tentative D call TRBD1 (6 bases). The CDR3 has 13 amino acids. Germline V lookup: CDR1 KGHDR, CDR2 SFDVKD. The V and J ends lost 9 bases and 1 base respectively, with 9 bases between them. CDR3 loop: CATRDKSYNEQFF. The DNA for the CDR3 is TGTGCCACCCGGGACAAATCCTACAATGAGCAGTTCTTC.

The chain is built from TRBV2 and TRBJ1-1; 7 bases fit TRBD1. Unmatched junction bases numbered 8, after V lost 4 bases and J lost 0 bases. Germline loops: CDR1 SNHLY, CDR2 FYNNEI. The CDR3 is 16 amino acids. DNA for the CDR3: TGTGCCAGCAGTGGGCCCACAGGGGCCCTGAACACTGAAGCTTTCTTT. Its translation is CASSGPTGALNTEAFF.